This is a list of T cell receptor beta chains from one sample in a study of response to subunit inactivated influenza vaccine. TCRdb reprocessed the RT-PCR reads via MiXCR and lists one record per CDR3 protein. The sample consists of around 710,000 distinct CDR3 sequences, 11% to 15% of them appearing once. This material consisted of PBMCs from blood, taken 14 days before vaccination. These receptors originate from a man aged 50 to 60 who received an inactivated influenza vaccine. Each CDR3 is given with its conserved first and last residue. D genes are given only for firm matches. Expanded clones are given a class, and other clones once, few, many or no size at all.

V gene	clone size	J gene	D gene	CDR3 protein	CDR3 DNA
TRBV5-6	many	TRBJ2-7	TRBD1	CASSLVQGAIYEQYF	TGTGCCAGCAGCTTGGTACAGGGGGCTATCTACGAGCAGTACTTC
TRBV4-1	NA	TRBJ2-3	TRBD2	CASSQSISGGLTDTQYF	TGCGCCAGCAGCCAATCGATTAGCGGGGGTCTTACAGATACGCAGTATTTT
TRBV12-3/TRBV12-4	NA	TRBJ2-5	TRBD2	CASKRVTSGRGETQYF	TGTGCCAGCAAGAGAGTAACTAGCGGGAGGGGGGAGACCCAGTACTTC
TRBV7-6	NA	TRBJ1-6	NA	CASSVEGGGSPLHF	TGTGCCAGCAGCGTCGAGGGGGGCGGTTCACCCCTCCACTTT
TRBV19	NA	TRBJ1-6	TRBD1	CASSNPDRVHSPLHF	TGTGCCAGTAGTAACCCGGACAGGGTCCATTCACCCCTCCACTTT
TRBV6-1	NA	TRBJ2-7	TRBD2	CASSPTSGGSIEQYF	TGTGCCAGCAGCCCGACTAGCGGGGGGTCCATCGAGCAGTACTTC
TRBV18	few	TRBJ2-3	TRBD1	CASSQRTGADTQYF	TGTGCCAGCTCACAGAGGACAGGCGCAGATACGCAGTATTTT
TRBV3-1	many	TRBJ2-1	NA	CASSQSSSYNEQFF	TGTGCCAGCAGCCAATCCAGCTCCTACAATGAGCAGTTCTTC
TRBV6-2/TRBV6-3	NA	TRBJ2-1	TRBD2	CASSFAGGLSYNEQFF	TGTGCCAGCAGTTTTGCGGGAGGACTAAGTTACAATGAGCAGTTCTTC
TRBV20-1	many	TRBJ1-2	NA	CSAVDMSVYGYTF	TGCAGTGCTGTGGACATGTCTGTCTATGGCTACACCTTC
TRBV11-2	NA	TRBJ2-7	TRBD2	CASSFGSGTSGRFYEQYF	TGTGCCAGCAGCTTTGGCTCCGGGACTAGCGGGAGGTTCTACGAGCAGTACTTC
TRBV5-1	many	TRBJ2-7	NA	CASNPVQGSYEQYF	TGCGCCAGCAATCCCGTCCAGGGGTCCTACGAGCAGTACTTC
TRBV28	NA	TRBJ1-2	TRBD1	CASSLMDRGPYGYTF	TGTGCCAGCAGCCTGATGGACAGGGGGCCCTATGGCTACACCTTC
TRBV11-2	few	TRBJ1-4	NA	CASSAGGFNSNEKLFF	TGTGCCAGCAGCGCGGGGGGGTTCAACTCTAATGAAAAACTGTTTTTT
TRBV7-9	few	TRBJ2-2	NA	CASSLALRAGPGELFF	TGTGCCAGCAGCTTAGCGTTAAGGGCAGGTCCCGGGGAGCTGTTTTTT
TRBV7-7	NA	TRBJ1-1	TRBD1	CASSLGGQGANTEAFF	TGTGCTAGCAGCTTAGGGGGACAGGGGGCGAACACTGAAGCTTTCTTT
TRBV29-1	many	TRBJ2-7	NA	CSVEVQASYEQYF	TGCAGCGTTGAGGTACAGGCCTCCTACGAGCAGTACTTC
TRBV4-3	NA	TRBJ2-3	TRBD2	CASSQDGLVGTLDTQYF	TGCGCCAGCAGCCAAGATGGACTAGTAGGGACCCTAGATACGCAGTATTTT
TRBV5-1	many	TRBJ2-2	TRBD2	CASSLTNTGTSGGTGELFF	TGCGCCAGCAGCTTGACCAACACCGGGACTAGCGGGGGCACCGGGGAGCTGTTTTTT